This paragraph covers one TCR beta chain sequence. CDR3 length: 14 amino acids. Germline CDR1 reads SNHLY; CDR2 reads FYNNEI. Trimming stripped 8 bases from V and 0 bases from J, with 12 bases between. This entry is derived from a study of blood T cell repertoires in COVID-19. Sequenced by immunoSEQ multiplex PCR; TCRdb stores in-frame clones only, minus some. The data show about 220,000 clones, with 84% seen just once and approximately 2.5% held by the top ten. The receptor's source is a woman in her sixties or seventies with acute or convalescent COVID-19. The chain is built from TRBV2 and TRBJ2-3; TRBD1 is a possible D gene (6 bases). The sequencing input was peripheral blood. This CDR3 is CASQGRDSTDTQYF. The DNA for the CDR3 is TGTGCCAGCCAGGGGAGAGATAGCACAGATACGCAGTATTTT.